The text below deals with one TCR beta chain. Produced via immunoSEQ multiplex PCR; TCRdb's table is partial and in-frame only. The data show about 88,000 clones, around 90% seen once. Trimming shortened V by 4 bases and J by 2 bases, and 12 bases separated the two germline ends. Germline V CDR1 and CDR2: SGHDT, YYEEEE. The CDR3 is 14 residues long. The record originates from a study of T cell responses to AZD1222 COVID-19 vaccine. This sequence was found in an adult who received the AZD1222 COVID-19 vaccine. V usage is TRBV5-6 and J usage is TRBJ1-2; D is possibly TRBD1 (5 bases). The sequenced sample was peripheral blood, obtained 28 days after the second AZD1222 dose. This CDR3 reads CASSIPGDNYGYTF. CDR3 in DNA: TGTGCCAGCAGCATCCCTGGGGACAACTATGGCTACACCTTC.